This T cell receptor beta chain was profiled in a study of blood T cell repertoires in COVID-19. Study-level information: Some COVID-19 samples were acute and others convalescent; all came from the United States, Italy and Spain.

V lost 0 bases and J lost 7; bases outside the gene matches: 12. There are 17 residues in the CDR3. Germline V gene sequence: CDR1 SGHTA, CDR2 FQGTGA. Clones were read by immunoSEQ multiplex PCR, and TCRdb kept only the in-frame ones, dropping some. Here the sample spans fewer than 350,000 clones, 85% being singletons. The chain links TRBV7-3 to TRBJ2-1, with TRBD1 identical over 7 bases. Input material: PBMCs or T cells enriched from blood (not recorded which). The origin of this receptor is a woman aged 25 to 39 who had been exposed to COVID-19. CDR3 sequence: CASSLTEGTAEANEQFF. The CDR3 bases are TGTGCCAGCAGCTTAACGGAAGGGACAGCCGAGGCTAATGAGCAGTTCTTC.